The TCR beta chain described here comes from a study of cytomegalovirus exposure and HLA in healthy donors. General study findings and limits: Later analysis placed DRB1 highest and HLA-C lowest in TCR association rates, which differed by HLA locus.

CDR3 length equals 14 residues. V trimming: 9 bases; J trimming: 7 bases; junction bases outside the gene matches: 13. Germline CDR1 reads MNHEY; CDR2 reads SVGAGI. This PCR relied on a set of 60 Vbeta primers and 13 Jbeta primers. Clones were read by immunoSEQ multiplex PCR, and TCRdb kept only the in-frame ones, dropping some. The table lists 95,000 to 150,000 clones, more than 65% of them singletons. About this clone: Its antigen is unknown.

Sequenced material: PBMCs. The sequence was collected from a man younger than 35 in good health and CMV-seropositive. The chain couples TRBV6-5 to TRBJ2-7, with TRBD1 identical over 9 bases. The CDR3 nucleotides are TGTGCCAGTGCACTCGGGACAGGGTTTTGGGAGCAGTACTTC. Translating gives CASALGTGFWEQYF.